This TCR beta chain was recovered during a study of CD8+CD57+ T cells in acquired aplastic anemia. Study outcomes and limitations: Overlapping CD8+ CDR3 repertoires of patients and controls contained under 35 shared sequences. No significant difference in CD8+ Simpson's diversity was found between patients and controls.

It was patients with CD8+CD57+ cell expansion by flow cytometry who were chosen for sequencing. This clonotype occurred once. Its antigen is undetermined. One junction end does not reproduce the germline sequence, and a read error may be involved. Genomic DNA acted as the template from which TCR beta VDJ combination and CDR3 sequence profiling were carried out. Each CDR3 protein is one row after TCRdb ran MiXCR on the reads. The sample yields 260,000 or so distinct CDR3 sequences, roughly 80% seen once. This CDR3 spans 11 amino acids. CDR1 is DFQATT, CDR2 SNEGSKA, per germline (reference sequence). The sequenced sample consisted of sorted CD4+, CD8+, or CD8+CD57+ T cells (not recorded which) from PBMCs. This TCR was recovered from a human donor with aplastic anemia. J is TRBJ2-1 and V is TRBV20-1; D call uncertain. Here the CDR3 reads CSSGPYKGQIF. In DNA, the CDR3 is TGCAGTTCGGGTCCCTACAAAGGGCAGATCTTC.